This T cell receptor beta chain was captured by sequencing in a study of post-analysis software for immune sequencing data. V was trimmed by 4 bases and J by 8 bases, leaving 16 bases between them. Germline V lookup: CDR1 SGHNT, CDR2 YYREEE (reference sequence). The length of the CDR3 is 14 residues. Regarding this clonotype: What it binds is unknown.

Study-wide results and limits: Included in a set of five TRBV segments more frequent in patients than controls were TRBV5-6, TRBV5-1 and TRBV20-1.

Unique molecular identifiers had been added to the TCR beta cDNA libraries. Via MiXCR, TCRdb re-called the PCR reads, giving one row per CDR3 protein. The sample shows about 800,000 distinct CDR3 sequences, 30% of them seen only once. The receptor was derived from a girl aged 5-17 years with multiple sclerosis. Sequenced: blood. The chain recombines TRBV5-4 with TRBJ2-1; the D gene is possibly TRBD1 (7 bases). The CDR3 spells CASSNPRGAHEQFF. CDR3 DNA sequence: TGTGCCAGCAGCAACCCCAGGGGGGCCCATGAGCAGTTCTTC.